The clone carrying this TCR beta chain was seen a single time. This record comes from a study of blood T cell repertoires in COVID-19. Original methodology: Amplified reference gene primers provided the basis for estimating nucleated cell counts. Libraries were prepared by immunoSEQ multiplex PCR; TCRdb keeps only in-frame clonotypes and omits some of them. V and J calls plus clone size are reproduced from that table; the DNA served to infer D and trimming. The data hold under 350,000 clones, with 80% to 90% observed a single time. Germline values: CDR1 SGHRS, CDR2 YFSETQ. V was cut by 6 bases and J by 8 bases, with 21 bases left in between. The CDR3 is 16 amino acids.

The V gene is TRBV5-1, the J gene TRBJ1-6; tentative D call: TRBD1 (6 bases). This TCR was recovered from a woman in her seventies with acute or convalescent COVID-19. Sequenced: peripheral blood. CDR3 nucleotide sequence: TGCGCCAGCACCCCATCCCGGGCAGGGGCGGATTCACCCCTCCACTTT. Translating gives CASTPSRAGADSPLHF.